This TCR beta chain was retrieved from a study of response to subunit inactivated influenza vaccine. Study outcomes and limitations: That few new T cells are recruited by each seasonal influenza vaccination was the authors' suggestion.

Germline V gene data show CDR1 as MNHEY and CDR2 as SVGAGI. Between the trimmed V and J ends, which lost 4 bases and 0 bases, there was a span of 11 bases. The CDR3 has 15 residues. TCRdb independently ran MiXCR on the RT-PCR reads; one entry per CDR3 protein. The sample yields about 780,000 distinct CDR3 sequences, 15% to 20% seen once. In regard to this clonotype: What it binds is unknown.

The TCR comes from a man aged 50-59 years who received an inactivated influenza vaccine. The material was PBMCs from blood, obtained roughly 5 days after vaccination. The V call is TRBV6-5, the J call TRBJ2-3; TRBD2 is a possible D gene (6 bases). The DNA of the CDR3 is TGTGCCAGCAGTTCGGGGACTCATAGCACAGATACGCAGTATTTT. This sequence encodes CASSSGTHSTDTQYF.